This T cell receptor beta chain was sequenced during a study of blood T cells in healthy people across ages. Whole-study context: Per two T cells, template switching captured roughly one barcoded beta molecule.

A few counts support this clonotype. What it binds is not known. CDR1 and CDR2 from the germline V gene are LGHDT and YNNKEL (reference sequence). Trimming took 1 base from V and 3 from J, leaving 13 bases between them. This CDR3 comprises 15 residues. Study-wide results and caveats: The long-lived group displayed more naive CD4+ cells, plus higher diversity, than the aged donors did. A roughly linear age-dependent decrease characterized TCR beta diversity per million T cells.

A second PCR of roughly 6 to 12 cycles used a sample-barcoded 5' primer and a J-beta primer mix. Using its own MiXCR run on the 5' RACE reads, TCRdb lists one record per CDR3 protein. Here the sample spans fewer than 1,000,000 distinct CDR3 sequences, around 50% being singletons. This clonotype was sampled from an elderly man in good health. This chain joins TRBV3-1 and TRBJ2-7; perhaps TRBD1 as D (5 bases). The material sequenced was blood. The CDR3 coding sequence is TGTGCCAGCAGCCAAGGCTCAGGGCTGTTCTACGAGCAGTACTTC. Protein sequence: CASSQGSGLFYEQYF.